A single sample is the source of the 29 T cell receptor beta chains below, sequenced in a study of CD8 T cells in Susac syndrome (dated by TCRdb to the late 2010s). The receptor library was made with the immunoSEQ multiplex PCR assay. RNA was extracted using the RNeasy kit, and about 0.45 to 1 microgram was reverse transcribed with random hexamers. TCRdb applied fastp at Q25 and MiXCR to the public reads, then kept only in-frame beta chains. Rows with one shared CDR3 protein collapse into an entry with the most common genes and DNA. The sample table shows 150,000 to 200,000 distinct CDR3 sequences, and about 92% are seen once. 0.065% to 0.1% of the sample goes to the ten largest clones. Sequencing was done on a sample of CD4+ T cells from PBMCs. The source is a human donor in good health.

The rearrangement uses TRBV19 and TRBJ2-7; D may be TRBD1 or TRBD2 (7 bases each). Trimming pared 5 bases from V and 1 base from J, leaving 12 bases between. This CDR3 is built from 14 residues. From germline, CDR1 is LNHDA and CDR2 SQIVND (reference sequence). CDR3 sequence: CASSGQGGSYEQYF. The CDR3 nucleotides read TGTGCCAGTAGTGGCCAGGGGGGGTCCTACGAGCAGTACTTC.

V usage is TRBV5-4 and J usage is TRBJ2-1, with 10 bases matching TRBD2. V lost 0 bases to trimming and J lost 6 bases; unmatched junction nucleotides: 9. The CDR3 loop spans 17 amino acids. CDR1 is SGHNT, CDR2 YYREEE, per germline (reference sequence). CDR3 protein: CASSLDGTSANGNEQFF. The CDR3 nucleotides are TGTGCCAGCAGCTTGGACGGGACTAGCGCAAACGGCAATGAGCAGTTCTTC. Using reference TRBV5-4 and TRBJ2-1 for the parts outside the CDR3, the full variable domain is ETGVTQSPTHLIKTRGQQVTLRCSSQSGHNTVSWYQQALGQGPQFIFQYYREEENGRGNFPPRFSGLQFPNYSSELNVNALELDDSALYLCASSLDGTSANGNEQFFGPGTRLTVL.

The chain combines TRBV5-6 with TRBJ1-1; D is ambiguous. The length of the CDR3 is 13 residues. With 4 bases removed from V and 8 bases from J, the gap between germline ends came to 15 bases. Germline lookup yields CDR1 SGHDT and CDR2 YYEEEE. The CDR3 loop is CASSRGFKREAFF. The CDR3 DNA reads as TGTGCCAGCAGCCGCGGGTTCAAGAGAGAAGCTTTCTTT.

The chain couples TRBV18 to TRBJ2-7; 10 bases fit TRBD1. Germline lookup yields CDR1 KGHSH and CDR2 LQKENI. The CDR3 extends over 14 amino acids. The junction had 3 bases not matched to a gene; V was cut back by 5 bases and J by 2 bases. As DNA, the CDR3 is TGTGCCAGCTCAACCGGGACAGGGGCCTACGAGCAGTACTTC. As protein: CASSTGTGAYEQYF. The variable domain in full, with the rest retrieved from reference TRBV18 and TRBJ2-7, is NAGVMQNPRHLVRRRGQEARLRCSPMKGHSHVYWYRQLPEEGLKFMVYLQKENIIDESGMPKERFSAEFPKEGPSILRIQQVVRGDSAAYFCASSTGTGAYEQYFGPGTRLTVT.

The rearrangement uses TRBV7-9 and TRBJ2-3; maybe TRBD1 (5 bases). Trimming removed 1 base at V and 6 bases at J, with 8 bases between. This CDR3 has 13 amino acids. Germline values: CDR1 SEHNR, CDR2 FQNEAQ (reference sequence). CDR3 sequence: CASSLGGLDTQYF. CDR3 nucleotide sequence: TGTGCCAGCAGCTTAGGGGGCCTCGATACGCAGTATTTT. Full variable domain (rest looked up from reference TRBV7-9 and TRBJ2-3): DTGVSQNPRHKITKRGQNVTFRCDPISEHNRLYWYRQTLGQGPEFLTYFQNEAQLEKSRLLSDRFSAERPKGSFSTLEIQRTEQGDSAMYLCASSLGGLDTQYFGPGTRLTVL.

A few counts support this clonotype. This rearrangement joins TRBV11-2 to TRBJ1-6; unclear D gene. There are 14 residues in the CDR3. Germline V lookup: CDR1 SGHAT, CDR2 FQNNGV. V lost 1 base and J 7 bases, leaving 8 bases between the germline ends. This CDR3 reads CASSLGRTNSPLHF. The CDR3 DNA follows: TGTGCCAGCAGCTTAGGGCGGACGAATTCACCCCTCCACTTT.

V usage is TRBV24-1 and J usage is TRBJ2-5; possibly TRBD1 for D (6 bases). Trimming took 2 bases from V and 5 from J, leaving 23 bases between them. Germline assignment: CDR1 KGHDR and CDR2 SFDVKD. This CDR3 spans 18 amino acids. The chain's CDR3 is CATSDSRQGAWGRETQYF. DNA of the CDR3: TGTGCCACCAGTGATTCGCGGCAGGGAGCTTGGGGGCGGGAGACCCAGTACTTC.

Only a few counts were recorded for this clonotype. CDR3 region: CASSSLDGKGYGYTF. The DNA for the CDR3 is TGTGCCAGCAGCTCTCTGGACGGCAAAGGTTATGGCTACACCTTC. V usage is TRBV3-1 and J usage is TRBJ1-2; D gene unclear. The CDR3 length is 15 residues. Germline CDR1 LGHDT, CDR2 YNNKEL (reference sequence). The V end lost 5 bases, the J end lost 5 bases, and 18 bases lay between the germline ends.

The rearrangement uses TRBV2 and TRBJ2-5; no clear D gene. This CDR3 spans 14 amino acids. Germline assignment: CDR1 SNHLY and CDR2 FYNNEI. With 1 base removed from V and 2 bases from J, the gap between germline ends came to 8 bases. In DNA, the CDR3 is TGTGCCAGCAGTGAAGTGGCAGAGCAAGAGACCCAGTACTTC. This translates into CASSEVAEQETQYF.

The V call is TRBV7-9, the J call TRBJ1-5, with D tentatively TRBD1 (6 bases). CDR1 and CDR2 (germline): SEHNR, FQNEAQ (reference sequence). The CDR3 is 15 residues long. V lost 5 bases and J 6 bases, leaving 17 bases between the germline ends. The CDR3 spells CASSSGGGLGQPQHF. CDR3 nucleotide sequence: TGTGCCAGCAGCAGCGGAGGGGGGTTAGGTCAGCCCCAGCATTTT.

The chain links TRBV30 to TRBJ1-1; 8 bases are a match to TRBD1. Per the germline V gene, CDR1 is GTSNPN and CDR2 is SVGIG (reference sequence). Trimming removed 0 bases from V and 6 bases from J; junction bases left unmatched: 12. CDR3 length: 16 residues. The DNA of the CDR3 is TGTGCCTGGAGTGTACCGGAGGGCAGGGGGCGGCCTGAAGCTTTCTTT. Protein product: CAWSVPEGRGRPEAFF.

Written as DNA, the CDR3 is TGTGCCAGCAGCCCGAGGACTAGTGTCACAGATACGCAGTATTTT. Its translation is CASSPRTSVTDTQYF. V and J are TRBV5-4 and TRBJ2-3; 7 bases align to TRBD2. Germline V gene sequence: CDR1 SGHNT, CDR2 YYREEE (reference sequence). The CDR3 consists of 15 residues. The V and J ends lost 4 bases and 2 bases, in that order; junction bases with no gene match: 7.

V gene TRBV6-2 or TRBV6-3 combines with J gene TRBJ2-7, with 11 bases matching TRBD2. The germline V gene has CDR1 MNHEY and CDR2 SVGEGT. V lost 7 bases, J lost 3 bases, and 8 bases stayed unmatched. This CDR3 region has 15 residues. The CDR3 reads CASTEGGLAVYEQYF. For the CDR3, the DNA is TGTGCCAGCACCGAAGGGGGACTAGCGGTCTACGAGCAGTACTTC.

The V call is TRBV7-2, the J call TRBJ2-5, with D perhaps matching TRBD1 (7 bases). Germline values: CDR1 SGHTA, CDR2 FQGNSA. The CDR3 covers 14 residues. V gave up 7 bases and J gave up 5 bases, with 17 bases separating them. The CDR3 loop is CASNSAGGGETQYF. The CDR3 nucleotides are TGTGCCAGCAACTCGGCAGGGGGAGGCGAGACCCAGTACTTC.

The chain recombines TRBV20-1 with TRBJ2-1; 14 nucleotides line up with TRBD2. V shed 6 bases, J shed 10 bases, and the junction held 8 bases outside the gene matches. Germline V gene sequence: CDR1 DFQATT, CDR2 SNEGSKA (reference sequence). The CDR3 spans 14 residues. CDR3 region: CSAHGLAGGVEQFF. In nucleotides, the CDR3 is TGCAGTGCGCATGGACTAGCGGGGGGAGTGGAGCAGTTCTTC.

The CDR3 spells CASSSGLAGETGELFF. The DNA of the CDR3 is TGTGCCAGCAGTTCGGGACTAGCCGGGGAAACCGGGGAGCTGTTTTTT. V usage is TRBV6-5 and J usage is TRBJ2-2; 9 bases are a match to TRBD2. J gave up 5 bases and V 4 bases, and 8 bases lay outside the gene matches. Germline V CDR1 and CDR2: MNHEY, SVGAGI. The CDR3 consists of 16 residues.

The V gene is TRBV5-1, the J gene TRBJ1-1; unclear D gene. Looked up from germline, CDR1 is SGHRS and CDR2 is YFSETQ. The CDR3 length is 14 residues. V gave up 2 bases and J gave up 0 bases, with 8 bases separating them. The CDR3 sequence: CASSFRALNTEAFF. The CDR3 DNA is TGCGCCAGCAGCTTCCGGGCATTGAACACTGAAGCTTTCTTT.

The CDR3 DNA reads as TGTGCCAGCAGTTCTTTAAGGACAGCTATCACAGATACGCAGTATTTT. Translated, it gives CASSSLRTAITDTQYF. The chain combines TRBV2 with TRBJ2-3; D perhaps matches TRBD1 (6 bases). The germline V and J ends were trimmed by 5 bases and 2 bases, with 17 bases remaining between them. The CDR3 spans 16 residues. CDR1 and CDR2 (germline): SNHLY, FYNNEI.

The chain couples TRBV25-1 to TRBJ2-5; TRBD1 matches 8 bases. Germline CDR1 and CDR2: MGHDK and SYGVNS. V shed 4 bases and J 5 bases; nucleotides not matched to a gene: 9. CDR3 length: 15 residues. The CDR3: CASSGGTGASETQYF. The CDR3 DNA follows: TGTGCCAGCAGTGGGGGGACAGGAGCTTCCGAGACCCAGTACTTC.

The chain combines TRBV4-3 with TRBJ2-3; 7 bases match TRBD1. CDR3 length equals 17 residues. V lost 1 base, J lost 3 bases, and 10 bases stayed unmatched. Germline CDR1 and CDR2: LGHNA and YSLEER. The CDR3 loop reads CASSQGPRQGLTDTQYF. The CDR3 DNA is TGCGCCAGCAGCCAAGGTCCCCGACAGGGCCTAACAGATACGCAGTATTTT.

The V call is TRBV7-2, the J call TRBJ2-1; weak D call: TRBD2 (6 bases). Germline loops: CDR1 SGHTA, CDR2 FQGNSA. V dropped 5 bases and J dropped 1 base, with 15 bases sitting between them. The CDR3 runs 16 residues. CDR3 region: CASSPSLAGSYNEQFF. CDR3 DNA sequence: TGTGCCAGCAGCCCATCACTAGCTGGGTCCTACAATGAGCAGTTCTTC.

V is TRBV2 and J is TRBJ2-1, with TRBD2 matching 12 bases. CDR1 SNHLY and CDR2 FYNNEI come from the germline V gene. The CDR3 covers 14 residues. V gave up 7 bases and J gave up 10 bases; unmatched junction bases: 8. Here the CDR3 DNA reads TGTGCCAGCATCACTAGCGGGGGGCGTGGAGAGCAGTTCTTC. Amino acids: CASITSGGRGEQFF.

The chain couples TRBV7-9 to TRBJ2-1; D is unclear. The CDR3 contains 10 residues. Germline CDR1 SEHNR, CDR2 FQNEAQ (reference sequence). V lost 6 bases to trimming and J lost 12 bases, with 9 bases between them. This CDR3 is CASRRLTQFF. DNA of the CDR3: TGTGCCAGCAGGCGCCTTACGCAGTTCTTC.

The chain combines TRBV2 with TRBJ2-5; D possibly corresponds to TRBD2 (6 bases). The germline V and J ends were trimmed by 2 bases and 9 bases, with 13 bases remaining between them. There are 13 residues in the CDR3. Germline CDR1 is SNHLY and CDR2 is FYNNEI. The CDR3 DNA sequence: TGTGCCAGCAGTGAACGGTGGGAGCGGGCCCAGTACTTC. It translates to CASSERWERAQYF.

This clonotype appeared a single time. The chain has TRBV19 and TRBJ1-5; no clear D. The V gene's germline CDR1 is LNHDA and CDR2 SQIVND (reference sequence). V was cut by 10 bases and J by 4 bases, with 11 bases left in between. CDR3 length: 12 amino acids. Here the CDR3 reads CAIADGNQPQHF. Written as DNA, the CDR3 is TGTGCCATTGCGGACGGGAATCAGCCCCAGCATTTT. Drawing the rest from reference TRBV19 and TRBJ1-5, the complete variable domain is DGGITQSPKYLFRKEGQNVTLSCEQNLNHDAMYWYRQDPGQGLRLIYYSQIVNDFQKGDIAEGYSVSREKKESFPLTVTSAQKNPTAFYLCAIADGNQPQHFGDGTRLSIL.

The chain links TRBV7-8 to TRBJ2-7; 10 nucleotides match TRBD1. V shed 5 bases, J shed 4 bases, and the junction held 8 bases outside the gene matches. CDR3 length: 15 residues. CDR1 is SGHVS, CDR2 FQNEAQ, per germline. This CDR3 reads CASSPYRGQGYEQYF. Written as DNA, the CDR3 is TGTGCCAGCAGCCCCTATAGGGGACAGGGGTACGAGCAGTACTTC.

This chain joins TRBV3-1 and TRBJ2-7; D not resolved. The CDR3 covers 12 residues. With 1 base removed from V and 5 bases from J, the gap between germline ends came to 6 bases. CDR1 is LGHDT, CDR2 YNNKEL, per germline (reference sequence). CDR3 loop: CASSQGLHEQYF. The CDR3 DNA follows: TGTGCCAGCAGCCAAGGACTGCACGAGCAGTACTTC.

This chain joins TRBV7-3 and TRBJ2-3, with D maybe TRBD1 (6 bases). CDR1 SGHTA and CDR2 FQGTGA come from the germline V gene. Trimming shortened V by 4 bases and J by 1 base, and 9 bases separated the two germline ends. The CDR3 consists of 14 residues. In DNA form, the CDR3 reads TGTGCCAGCAGCTATGAGGGGGGCACAGATACGCAGTATTTT. As protein: CASSYEGGTDTQYF.

The V call is TRBV5-6, the J call TRBJ2-7; 7 bases agree with TRBD1. Germline V gene lookup returns CDR1 SGHDT and CDR2 YYEEEE. J was trimmed by 3 bases and V by 5 bases; bases with no gene match: 11. This CDR3 contains 15 residues. This chain's CDR3 is CASSFPDRALYEQYF. The CDR3 coding sequence is TGTGCCAGCAGTTTCCCAGACAGGGCCCTCTACGAGCAGTACTTC. The complete variable domain, with remaining parts taken from reference TRBV5-6 and TRBJ2-7, reads DAGVTQSPTHLIKTRGQQVTLRCSPKSGHDTVSWYQQALGQGPQFIFQYYEEEERQRGNFPDRFSGHQFPNYSSELNVNALLLGDSALYLCASSFPDRALYEQYFGPGTRLTVT.